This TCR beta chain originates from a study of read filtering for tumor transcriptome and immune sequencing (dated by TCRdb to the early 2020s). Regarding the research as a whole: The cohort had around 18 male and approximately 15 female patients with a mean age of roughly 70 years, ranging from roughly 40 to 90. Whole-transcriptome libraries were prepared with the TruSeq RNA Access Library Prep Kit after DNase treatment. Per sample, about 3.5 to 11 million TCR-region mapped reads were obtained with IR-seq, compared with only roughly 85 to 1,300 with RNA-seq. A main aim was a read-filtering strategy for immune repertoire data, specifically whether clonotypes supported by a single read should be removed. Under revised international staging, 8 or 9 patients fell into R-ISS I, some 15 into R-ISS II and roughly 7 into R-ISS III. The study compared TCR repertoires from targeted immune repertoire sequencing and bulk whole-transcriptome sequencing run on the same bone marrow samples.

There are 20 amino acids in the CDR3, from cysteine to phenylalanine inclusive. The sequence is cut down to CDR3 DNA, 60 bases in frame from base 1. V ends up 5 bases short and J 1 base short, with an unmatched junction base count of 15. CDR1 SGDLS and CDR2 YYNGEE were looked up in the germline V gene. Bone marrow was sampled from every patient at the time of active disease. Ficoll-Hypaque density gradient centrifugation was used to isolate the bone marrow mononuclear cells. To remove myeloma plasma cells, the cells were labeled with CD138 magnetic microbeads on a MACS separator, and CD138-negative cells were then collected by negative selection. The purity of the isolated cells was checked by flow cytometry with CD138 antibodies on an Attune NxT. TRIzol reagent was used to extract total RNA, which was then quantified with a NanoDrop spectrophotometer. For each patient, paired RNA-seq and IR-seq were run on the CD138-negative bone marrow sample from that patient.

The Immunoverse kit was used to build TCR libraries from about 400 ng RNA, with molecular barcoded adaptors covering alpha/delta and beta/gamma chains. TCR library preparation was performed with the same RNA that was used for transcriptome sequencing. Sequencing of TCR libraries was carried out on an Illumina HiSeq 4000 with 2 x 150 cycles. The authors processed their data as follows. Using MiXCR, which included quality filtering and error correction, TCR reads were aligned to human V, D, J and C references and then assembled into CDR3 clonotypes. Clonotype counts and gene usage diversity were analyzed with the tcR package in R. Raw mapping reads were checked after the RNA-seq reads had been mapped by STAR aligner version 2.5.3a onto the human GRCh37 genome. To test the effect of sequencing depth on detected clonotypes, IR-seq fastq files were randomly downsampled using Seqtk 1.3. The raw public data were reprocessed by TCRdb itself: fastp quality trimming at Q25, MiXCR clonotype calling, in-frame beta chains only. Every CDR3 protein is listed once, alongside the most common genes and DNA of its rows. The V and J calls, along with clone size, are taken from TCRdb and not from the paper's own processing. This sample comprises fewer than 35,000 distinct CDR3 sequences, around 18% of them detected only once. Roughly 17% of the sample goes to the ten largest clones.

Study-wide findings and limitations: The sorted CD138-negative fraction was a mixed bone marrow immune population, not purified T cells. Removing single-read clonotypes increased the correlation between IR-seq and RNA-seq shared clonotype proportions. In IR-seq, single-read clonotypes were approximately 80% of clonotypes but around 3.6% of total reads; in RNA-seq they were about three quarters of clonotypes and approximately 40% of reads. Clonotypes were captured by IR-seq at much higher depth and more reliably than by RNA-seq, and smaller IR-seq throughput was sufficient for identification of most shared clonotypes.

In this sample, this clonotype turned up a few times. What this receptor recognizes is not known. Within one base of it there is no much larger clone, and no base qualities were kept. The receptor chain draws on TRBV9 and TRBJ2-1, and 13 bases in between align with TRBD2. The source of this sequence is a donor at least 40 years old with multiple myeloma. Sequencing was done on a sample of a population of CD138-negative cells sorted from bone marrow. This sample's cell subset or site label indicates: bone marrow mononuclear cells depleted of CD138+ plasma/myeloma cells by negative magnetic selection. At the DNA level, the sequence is TGTGCCAGCAGTCCTTCAGCCGGTACTAGCGGGAGGGCGTCCTACAATGAGCAGTTCTTC. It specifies CASSPSAGTSGRASYNEQFF.